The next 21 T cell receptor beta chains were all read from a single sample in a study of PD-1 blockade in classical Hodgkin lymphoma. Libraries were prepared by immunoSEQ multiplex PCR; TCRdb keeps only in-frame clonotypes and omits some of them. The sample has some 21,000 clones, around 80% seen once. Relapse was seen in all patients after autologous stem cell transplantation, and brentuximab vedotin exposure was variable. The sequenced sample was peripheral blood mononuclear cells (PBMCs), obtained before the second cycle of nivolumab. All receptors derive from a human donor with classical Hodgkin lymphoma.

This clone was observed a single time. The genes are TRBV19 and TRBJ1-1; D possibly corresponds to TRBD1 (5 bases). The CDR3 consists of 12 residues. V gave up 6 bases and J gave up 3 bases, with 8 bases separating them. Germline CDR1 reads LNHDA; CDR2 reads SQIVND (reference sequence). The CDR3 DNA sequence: TGTGCCAGTAGGGGGACGCACACTGAAGCTTTCTTT. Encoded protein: CASRGTHTEAFF.

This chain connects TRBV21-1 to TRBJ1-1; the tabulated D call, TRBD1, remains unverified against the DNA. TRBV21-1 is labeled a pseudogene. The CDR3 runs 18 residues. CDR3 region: CASRIGTAESEPNTEAFF. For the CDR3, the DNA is TGTGCCAGCAGAATTGGGACAGCCGAATCCGAGCCTAACACTGAAGCTTTCTTT.

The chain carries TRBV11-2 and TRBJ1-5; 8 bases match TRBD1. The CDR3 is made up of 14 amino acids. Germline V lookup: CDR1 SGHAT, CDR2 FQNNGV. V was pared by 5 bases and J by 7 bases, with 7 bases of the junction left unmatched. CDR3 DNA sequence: TGTGCCAGCAGCCCCGACAGGGGTAACCAGCCCCAGCATTTT. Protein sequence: CASSPDRGNQPQHF.

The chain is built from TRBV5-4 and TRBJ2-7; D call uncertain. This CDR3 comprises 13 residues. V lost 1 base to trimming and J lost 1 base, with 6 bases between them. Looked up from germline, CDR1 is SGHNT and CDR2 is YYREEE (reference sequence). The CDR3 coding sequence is TGTGCCAGCAGCTTGAGCCAGTCCTACGAGCAGTACTTC. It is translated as CASSLSQSYEQYF. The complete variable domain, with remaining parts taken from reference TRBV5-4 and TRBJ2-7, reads ETGVTQSPTHLIKTRGQQVTLRCSSQSGHNTVSWYQQALGQGPQFIFQYYREEENGRGNFPPRFSGLQFPNYSSELNVNALELDDSALYLCASSLSQSYEQYFGPGTRLTVT.

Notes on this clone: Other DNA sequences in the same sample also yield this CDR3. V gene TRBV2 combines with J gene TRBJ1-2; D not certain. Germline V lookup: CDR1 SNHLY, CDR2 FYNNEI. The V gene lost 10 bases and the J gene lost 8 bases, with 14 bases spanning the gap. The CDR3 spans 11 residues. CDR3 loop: CAIDIVRGYTF. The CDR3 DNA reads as TGTGCCATCGACATTGTGCGGGGCTACACCTTC.

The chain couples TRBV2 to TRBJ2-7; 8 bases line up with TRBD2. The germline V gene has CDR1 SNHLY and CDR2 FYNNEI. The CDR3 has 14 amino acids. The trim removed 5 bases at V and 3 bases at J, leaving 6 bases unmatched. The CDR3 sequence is CASSLAGNNYEQYF. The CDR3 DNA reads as TGTGCCAGCAGTTTAGCGGGGAACAACTACGAGCAGTACTTC.

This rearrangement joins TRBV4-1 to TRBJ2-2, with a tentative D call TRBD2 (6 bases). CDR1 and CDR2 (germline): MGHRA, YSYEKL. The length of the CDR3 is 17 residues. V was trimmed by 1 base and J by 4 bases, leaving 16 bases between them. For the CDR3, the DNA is TGCGCCAGCAGCCAAGTAACTGGCGGGGTTTCCACCGGGGAGCTGTTTTTT. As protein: CASSQVTGGVSTGELFF.

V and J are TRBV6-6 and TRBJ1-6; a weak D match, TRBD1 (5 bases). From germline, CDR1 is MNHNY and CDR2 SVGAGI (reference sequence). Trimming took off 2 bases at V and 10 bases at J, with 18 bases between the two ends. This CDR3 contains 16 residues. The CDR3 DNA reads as TGTGCCAGCAGTTACGGGATCAGGGAACGGGGCTCACCCCTCCACTTT. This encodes CASSYGIRERGSPLHF.

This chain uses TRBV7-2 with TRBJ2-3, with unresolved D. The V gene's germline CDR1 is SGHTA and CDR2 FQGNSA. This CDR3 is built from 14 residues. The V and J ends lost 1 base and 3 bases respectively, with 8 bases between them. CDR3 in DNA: TGTGCCAGCAGCTTAGATAGTCTTACAGATACGCAGTATTTT. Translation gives CASSLDSLTDTQYF.

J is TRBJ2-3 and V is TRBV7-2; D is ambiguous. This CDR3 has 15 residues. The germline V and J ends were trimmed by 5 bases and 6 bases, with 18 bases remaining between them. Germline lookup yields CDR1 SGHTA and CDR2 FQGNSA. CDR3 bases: TGTGCCAGCAGCCTGCAAGTCTCTCTCACCGATACGCAGTATTTT. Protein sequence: CASSLQVSLTDTQYF.

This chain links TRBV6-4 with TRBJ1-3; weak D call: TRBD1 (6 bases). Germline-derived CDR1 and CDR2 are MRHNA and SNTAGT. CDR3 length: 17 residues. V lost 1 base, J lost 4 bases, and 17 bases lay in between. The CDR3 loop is CASSDLGRAGEGNTIYF. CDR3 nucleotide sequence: TGTGCCAGCAGTGACTTGGGAAGGGCAGGGGAAGGAAACACCATATATTTT.

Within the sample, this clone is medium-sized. The CDR3 region is CASSSTGGASLAGNTIYF. CDR3 in DNA: TGTGCCAGCAGCTCCACAGGGGGCGCTAGCTTGGCTGGAAACACCATATATTTT. V is TRBV7-2 and J is TRBJ1-3; 9 bases align to TRBD1. Germline V lookup: CDR1 SGHTA, CDR2 FQGNSA. This CDR3 region has 18 residues. With V trimmed by 4 bases and J by 2 bases, 12 bases remained unmatched.

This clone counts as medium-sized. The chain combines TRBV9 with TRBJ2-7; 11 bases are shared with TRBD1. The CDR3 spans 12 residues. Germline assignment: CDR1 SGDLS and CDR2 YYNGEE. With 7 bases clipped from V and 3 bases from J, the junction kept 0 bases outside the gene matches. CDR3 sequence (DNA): TGTGCCAGCGGGACAGGGGGCTACGAGCAGTACTTC. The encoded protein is CASGTGGYEQYF. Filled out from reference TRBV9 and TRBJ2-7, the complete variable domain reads DSGVTQTPKHLITATGQRVTLRCSPRSGDLSVYWYQQSLDQGLQFLIQYYNGEERAKGNILERFSAQQFPDLHSELNLSSLELGDSALYFCASGTGGYEQYFGPGTRLTVT.

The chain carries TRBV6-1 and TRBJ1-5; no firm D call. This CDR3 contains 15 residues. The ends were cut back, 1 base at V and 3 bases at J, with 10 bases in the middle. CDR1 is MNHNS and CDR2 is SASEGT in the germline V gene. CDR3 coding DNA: TGTGCCAGCAGTGAAGTCATGCAGGTCAATCAGCCCCAGCATTTT. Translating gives CASSEVMQVNQPQHF.

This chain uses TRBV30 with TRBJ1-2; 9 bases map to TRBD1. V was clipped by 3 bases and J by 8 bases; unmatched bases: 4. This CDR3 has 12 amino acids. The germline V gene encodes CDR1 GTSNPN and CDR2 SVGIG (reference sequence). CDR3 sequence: CAWSFTGGGYTF. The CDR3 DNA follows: TGTGCCTGGAGCTTTACAGGGGGCGGCTACACCTTC.

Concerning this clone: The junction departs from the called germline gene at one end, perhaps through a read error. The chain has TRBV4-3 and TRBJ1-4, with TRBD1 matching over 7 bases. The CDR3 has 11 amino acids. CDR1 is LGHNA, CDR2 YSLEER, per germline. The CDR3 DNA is TGCGCCAGCAGCCAGGACCGGGACAGAAACTTT. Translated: CASSQDRDRNF.

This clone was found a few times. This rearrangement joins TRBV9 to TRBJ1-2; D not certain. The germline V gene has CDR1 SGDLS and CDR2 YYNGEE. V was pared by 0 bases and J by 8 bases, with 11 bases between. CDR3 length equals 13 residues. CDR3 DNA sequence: TGTGCCAGCAGCGTAGGCCAGAGGGTAGGCTACACCTTC. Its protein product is CASSVGQRVGYTF.

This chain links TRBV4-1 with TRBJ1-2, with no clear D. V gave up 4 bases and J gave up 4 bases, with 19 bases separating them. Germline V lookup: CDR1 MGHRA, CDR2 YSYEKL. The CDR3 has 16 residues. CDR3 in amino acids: CASSPSDNTYFYGYTF. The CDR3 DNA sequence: TGCGCCAGCAGCCCGTCAGACAATACCTATTTCTATGGCTACACCTTC.

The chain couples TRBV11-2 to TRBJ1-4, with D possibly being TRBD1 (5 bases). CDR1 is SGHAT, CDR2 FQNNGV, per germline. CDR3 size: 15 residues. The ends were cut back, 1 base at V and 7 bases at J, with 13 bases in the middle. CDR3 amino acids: CASSLGRVGGEKLFF. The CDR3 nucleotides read TGTGCCAGCAGCTTAGGCAGGGTTGGTGGTGAAAAACTGTTTTTT.

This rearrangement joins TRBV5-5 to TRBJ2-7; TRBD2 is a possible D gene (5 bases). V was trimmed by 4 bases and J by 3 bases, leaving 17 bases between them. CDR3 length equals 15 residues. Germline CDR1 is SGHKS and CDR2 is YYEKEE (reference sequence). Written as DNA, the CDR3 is TGTGCCAGCAGCGGACCTCAGGTTGAGGGCTACGAGCAGTACGTC. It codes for CASSGPQVEGYEQYV.

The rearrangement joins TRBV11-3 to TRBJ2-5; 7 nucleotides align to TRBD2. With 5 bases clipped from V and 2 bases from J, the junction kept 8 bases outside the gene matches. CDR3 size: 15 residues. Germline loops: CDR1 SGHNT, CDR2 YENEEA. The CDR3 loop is CASSTGKGLQETQYF. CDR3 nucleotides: TGTGCCAGCAGCACGGGGAAGGGACTACAAGAGACCCAGTACTTC.